The 10 T cell receptor beta chains below were found in one sample sequenced in a study of lymphopenia after photon versus proton radiotherapy. The repertoire was sequenced with immunoSEQ multiplex PCR; TCRdb's copy has only in-frame clones and lacks some. The table lists tens of thousands of clones, about 87% of them singletons. Source: peripheral blood, taken from a patient treated with proton-based radiotherapy. Receptors were obtained from a woman in her 70s with pancreatic cancer.

The V and J genes are TRBV18 and TRBJ2-3; no clear D gene. CDR1 and CDR2 (germline): KGHSH, LQKENI. The CDR3 spans 14 residues. The V and J ends lost 2 bases and 4 bases respectively, with 10 bases between them. CDR3 sequence reads: CASSPSSPADTQYF. DNA for the CDR3: TGTGCCAGCTCACCATCTAGTCCAGCAGATACGCAGTATTTT. Supplemented by reference TRBV18 and TRBJ2-3, the full variable domain reads NAGVMQNPRHLVRRRGQEARLRCSPMKGHSHVYWYRQLPEEGLKFMVYLQKENIIDESGMPKERFSAEFPKEGPSILRIQQVVRGDSAAYFCASSPSSPADTQYFGPGTRLTVL.

J is TRBJ2-2 and V is TRBV19; 9 bases match TRBD2. The CDR3 totals 17 residues. J lost 4 bases, V lost 7 bases, and 13 bases had no gene match. Germline V lookup: CDR1 LNHDA, CDR2 SQIVND (reference sequence). The CDR3 sequence is CASNHPPAGGITGELFF. The DNA for the CDR3 is TGTGCCAGTAACCATCCCCCAGCGGGAGGAATCACCGGGGAGCTGTTTTTT.

The chain uses TRBV7-9 and TRBJ1-2, with 9 positions matching TRBD1. The CDR3 has 18 amino acids. Unmatched junction bases numbered 13, after V lost 1 base and J lost 4 bases. Germline V gene data show CDR1 as SEHNR and CDR2 as FQNEAQ (reference sequence). DNA of the CDR3: TGTGCCAGCAGCTTAGAAGGGACACAGGGGGCATTCAGCTATGGCTACACCTTC. Translated: CASSLEGTQGAFSYGYTF.

The V gene is TRBV18, the J gene TRBJ2-7, with TRBD1 as a possible D gene (6 bases). CDR3 length: 16 residues. With 2 bases removed from V and 6 bases from J, the gap between germline ends came to 20 bases. Germline loops: CDR1 KGHSH, CDR2 LQKENI. CDR3 amino acids: CASSPVVLGALGEQYF. The CDR3 DNA sequence: TGTGCCAGCTCACCAGTAGTATTGGGGGCTCTCGGCGAGCAGTACTTC.

The chain couples TRBV28 to TRBJ1-2; D possibly corresponds to TRBD1 (5 bases). Trimming removed 5 bases from V and 10 bases from J, with 17 bases in between. The CDR3 sequence is 13 residues long. Germline CDR1 is MDHEN and CDR2 is SYDVKM. Written as DNA, the CDR3 is TGTGCCAGCAGTCCACCGCCAGGGAGGGACTACACCTTC. Its translation: CASSPPPGRDYTF.

In its sample, this clone was seen once. The chain carries TRBV4-3 and TRBJ2-2; D tentatively fits TRBD1 or TRBD2 (5 bases each). Trimming shortened V by 4 bases and J by 2 bases, and 11 bases separated the two germline ends. Germline V gene data show CDR1 as LGHNA and CDR2 as YSLEER. The CDR3 runs to 15 residues. This CDR3 reads CASSREGFNTGELFF. CDR3 DNA: TGCGCCAGCAGCCGCGAGGGGTTTAACACCGGGGAGCTGTTTTTT.

The V call is TRBV7-2, the J call TRBJ1-1; D not resolved. CDR1 SGHTA and CDR2 FQGNSA come from the germline V gene. The CDR3 spans 13 residues. Between the trimmed V and J ends, which lost 2 bases and 3 bases, there was a span of 7 bases. Here the CDR3 DNA reads TGTGCCAGCAGCTTAATTCACCACACTGAAGCTTTCTTT. Its protein is CASSLIHHTEAFF.

The chain combines TRBV2 with TRBJ2-2, with 8 positions matching TRBD2. CDR3 size: 15 residues. With V trimmed by 5 bases and J by 1 base, 3 bases remained unmatched. The germline gives CDR1 SNHLY, CDR2 FYNNEI. In DNA form, the CDR3 reads TGTGCCAGCAGTCTTACTAGCGGGAACACCGGGGAGCTGTTTTTT. Translation: CASSLTSGNTGELFF.

The V call is TRBV6-6, the J call TRBJ2-7, with TRBD2 matching over 8 bases. Germline V gives CDR1 MNHNY, CDR2 SVGAGI (reference sequence). J lost 3 bases, V lost 4 bases, and 11 bases had no gene match. The CDR3 is 16 residues long. Here the CDR3 DNA reads TGTGCCAGCAGTTGGCAAGGGACTAGGTCTTACTACGAGCAGTACTTC. Translating it yields CASSWQGTRSYYEQYF.

This chain links TRBV15 with TRBJ2-7; 9 nucleotides match TRBD1. Germline CDR1 reads LNHNV; CDR2 reads YYDKDF (reference sequence). The V segment lost 4 bases and the J segment 4 bases; nucleotides outside the gene matches: 11. The CDR3 covers 16 residues. This CDR3 reads CATSTQGGGQGYEQYF. CDR3 DNA sequence: TGTGCCACCAGCACCCAGGGTGGGGGACAGGGTTACGAGCAGTACTTC.